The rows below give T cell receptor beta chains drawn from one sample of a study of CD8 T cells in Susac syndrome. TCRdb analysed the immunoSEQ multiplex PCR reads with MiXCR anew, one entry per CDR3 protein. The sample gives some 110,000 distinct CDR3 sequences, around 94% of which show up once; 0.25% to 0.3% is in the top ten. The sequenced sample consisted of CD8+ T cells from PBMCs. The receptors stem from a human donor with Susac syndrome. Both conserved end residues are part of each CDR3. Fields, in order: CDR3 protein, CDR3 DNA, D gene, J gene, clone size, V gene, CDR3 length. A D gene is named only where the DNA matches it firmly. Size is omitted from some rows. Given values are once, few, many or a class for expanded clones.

CASSLGGGGADEQYF	TGTGCCAGCAGTTTAGGAGGCGGGGGGGCTGACGAGCAGTACTTC	TRBD2	TRBJ2-7	-	TRBV27	15
CASSLESWGEQFF	TGTGCCAGCAGCTTAGAGTCGTGGGGCGAGCAGTTCTTC	-	TRBJ2-1	-	TRBV13	13
CASSPVEMGNQPQHF	TGCGCCAGCAGCCCGGTGGAGATGGGCAATCAGCCCCAGCATTTT	-	TRBJ1-5	-	TRBV4-1	15
CSVRGTSGEYIQYF	TGCAGCGTTCGGGGGACTAGCGGGGAATACATTCAGTACTTC	TRBD2	TRBJ2-4	-	TRBV29-1	14
CASSQVHREYNEQFF	TGCGCCAGCAGCCAAGTCCACAGGGAGTACAATGAGCAGTTCTTC	-	TRBJ2-1	-	TRBV4-3	15
CTSSQARLGGVEQETQYF	TGCACCAGCAGCCAAGCCCGCTTAGGGGGGGTTGAGCAAGAGACCCAGTACTTC	-	TRBJ2-5	once	TRBV1	18
CATSDLRGEAFF	TGTGCCACCAGTGACCTCAGGGGAGAAGCTTTCTTT	-	TRBJ1-1	-	TRBV24-1	12
CASSQPTTSGGAVFEQFF	TGTGCCAGCAGTCAGCCCACGACTAGCGGGGGGGCGGTTTTTGAGCAGTTCTTC	TRBD2	TRBJ2-1	-	TRBV2	18
CASSLYRGNEQFF	TGTGCCAGCAGTTTGTACAGGGGCAATGAGCAGTTCTTC	TRBD1	TRBJ2-1	once	TRBV27	13
CSARASSSYEQYF	TGCAGTGCTAGGGCCAGTAGTTCCTACGAGCAGTACTTC	-	TRBJ2-7	-	TRBV20-1	13
CASSPWSLNYGYTF	TGTGCCAGCAGTCCCTGGTCCTTAAACTATGGCTACACCTTC	-	TRBJ1-2	-	TRBV12-3/TRBV12-4	14